This T cell receptor (beta chain) emerged from a study of regulatory T cells in long-lasting Graves disease. Time point specified: persistent/refractory GD, antithyroid drugs over 5 years with positive TRAb. The TCR library was made from RNA that had been extracted from PBMCs in TRIzol. A peripheral blood sample, roughly 9.8 milliliters in volume, was drawn into EDTA tubes. Whole-study results and caveats: Thyroid tissue went unstudied; only peripheral blood was examined. Possibly, too few samples lowered accuracy.

CDR3 size: 13 residues. CDR1 is SGHRS, CDR2 YFSETQ, per germline. Building of the TCR beta libraries involved iRepertoire HTBI primers and Arm-PCR of CDR3 regions. TCRdb re-called the multiplex PCR reads with MiXCR, one entry per CDR3 protein. The profile covers roughly 430,000 distinct CDR3 sequences, with around a fifth appearing a single time and roughly 13% taken by the ten largest. Turning to this clonotype: No antigen is known for it. One end of the junction is discordant with germline, which a read error may explain.

The source was peripheral blood mononuclear cells (PBMCs), collected when the disease was refractory, from a patient treated with antithyroid drugs. The clonotype was recovered from a female donor with Graves disease. The chain carries TRBV5-1 and TRBJ2-2; D remains unclear. The CDR3 loop reads CASSSSVSGELFF. The CDR3 coding sequence is TGTGCCAGCAGTTCAAGCGTTTCCGGGGAGCTGTTTTTT.